This TCR beta chain stems from a study of T cell responses to AZD1222 COVID-19 vaccine (dated by TCRdb to the early 2020s). In the study overall: Because spike-specific TCR depth and breadth did not differ between the two schedules, AZD1222 recipients who got a second dose at roughly 4 weeks were pooled with those who got a second dose at roughly 12 weeks. Trial participants were enrolled by age into 18-55, 56-69 and 70-plus year subgroups, with roughly 160, 29 and 62 TCR-sequenced participants respectively. TCR sequencing covered approximately 230 trial participants: about 210 given two doses of AZD1222 and some 25 given two doses of MenACWY control vaccine.

This specimen's time point label, interpreted: baseline before first vaccination. Samples from vaccinated people were obtained from the UK trials COV001 and COV002, which included a single-blind randomized controlled phase 2/3 trial of AZD1222 (ChAdOx1 nCoV-19) in healthy adults. For TCRbeta chain sequencing, PBMC samples were collected from trial participants at day 0 and at day 28 after the second dose. Points the paper makes about the study in general: Because no samples from the day 14 peak response were available, repertoires could be characterized only after the peak T cell response. Conclusions about previously exposed vaccinees were limited because only a handful of AZD1222 recipients were SARS-CoV-2 seropositive at baseline. Most participants were white British and females outnumbered males, and the authors suggested that clonal diversity may have been underestimated. Reportedly, almost half of the unique spike-specific TCRs recognized epitopes lying outside the regions that are mutated in the B.1.351 and B.1.1.7 variants. After two AZD1222 doses, spike-specific TCR breadth and depth were significantly higher than at day 0 and than in MenACWY recipients. In the small 56-69-year group, the increase in depth fell short of significance, most likely because of low power. Vaccine-associated CD4 TCRs spanned the whole spike protein, with dominant responses in regions 160-218 and 743-854.

Remarks on this clone: Which antigen it targets is not known. The input lacks base qualities; no much larger clone sits a single base away.

V sheds 6 bases and J sheds 11 bases, leaving 22 bases between their ends. CDR1 MGHRA and CDR2 YSYEKL were looked up in the germline V gene. From the cysteine up to the phenylalanine, the CDR3 has a length of 14 residues. The entry retains the CDR3 DNA only, 42 bases that are in frame from base 1. The CDR3 regions of human TCRbeta chains were subjected to immunosequencing. In the authors' own workflow: TCRs in the repertoires were matched against a reference library of SARS-CoV-2-specific TCRs that had been generated with the MIRA antigen-specificity platform. Breadth was defined as the fraction of unique TCRs that were SARS-CoV-2-associated. Depth was defined as the fraction of total T cells that were SARS-CoV-2-associated. Each spike-specific TCR was assigned to its reactive spike region and to a CD4 or CD8 class using the MIRA data. Log10-transformed breadth and depth values were compared by one-way ANOVA with Sidak's multiple comparisons tests. TCRdb provides this immuneACCESS table in a form limited to in-frame rearrangements. Some clones are lacking; in checked studies, under half of them reflect an unresolved V gene, and why the rest are absent is not known. V and J calls and clone size follow that table, whereas D and trimming were derived from the DNA. The sample data list 200,000 or so clones, and 85% to 95% of these were observed just once. In total, the top ten clones hold less than 11% of the sample.

This sequence was found in an adult in good health. The starting material was peripheral blood, obtained on day 0 of AZD1222 vaccination. The chain links TRBV4-1 with TRBJ1-1; there is no confident call for the D gene. DNA sequence: TGCGCCAGCAGGTCCCGGATTCAAGGGCCAGATGCTTTCTTT. The translation is CASRSRIQGPDAFF.